Detailed here is one T cell receptor (beta chain). This clonotype was counted only a few times. Its target antigen remains unknown. No much larger clone is present one base from it, and per-base qualities are unavailable. The entry originates in a study of T-cell memory formation after mild COVID-19 (dated by TCRdb to the early 2020s). Some background on the complete study: Most TCR sequence clusters were specific to one of the two donors. Longitudinal TCRalpha and TCRbeta repertoire sequencing tracked T-cell clones expanding and contracting after mild COVID-19 in a couple of donors. The cohort comprised two young, previously healthy adult volunteers, one female and one male.

These reads were obtained on an Illumina NovaSeq 6000. cDNA libraries for TCRalpha and TCRbeta were prepared by 5'RACE using constant-segment primers, with sample barcodes and unique molecular identifiers added. RNA was extracted from every sample with Trizol reagent. The libraries were amplified in two PCR steps, and the second step added a second sample barcode and Illumina TruSeq adapters. Libraries were sequenced on an Illumina NovaSeq with 2 x 150 bp paired-end reads. Per the original workflow: Reads were demultiplexed and collapsed into UMI-guided consensus sequences with migec v1.2.7. Using mixcr v2.1.11, the UMI consensuses were aligned to TRA and TRB V and J templates and assembled into clonotypes. Clonotypes were classified as expanded or contracted when called significant by both edgeR and NoisET, with noise models trained on biological replicates. For edgeR calls, the thresholds were a false discovery rate-adjusted p below 0.01 and a log2 fold-change of 1. As an exploratory analysis of dynamics, max-normalized trajectories of the 1000 most abundant clonotypes were examined with PCA combined with hierarchical clustering. The CD4 or CD8 phenotype of responding clones was assigned using the separately sequenced CD4+ and CD8+ repertoires. TCRdb handled the public reads itself, with Q25 trimming in fastp and clone calling in MiXCR, and kept productive beta chains. A single entry per CDR3 protein holds the most common genes and DNA from its merged rows. The authors' filters were not applied to this entry. A total of 300,000 to 350,000 distinct CDR3 sequences appear in this sample, approximately 19% of them only once. The ten most abundant clones make up about 21% of the sample.

PBMCs were isolated by Ficoll-Paque density gradient centrifugation. Overall results and qualifications from the work: Contracting CD4+ clones were found mainly in CM and EM memory subsets, while CD8+ clones were enriched in EMRA. Some responding clones were detected in pre-infection memory, suggesting pre-existing cross-reactive memory T cells joined the SARS-CoV-2 response. SARS-CoV-2 specificity of the second-wave clones peaking on day 37 was not confirmed. Only two mild cases were covered in the study, and larger cohorts including severe cases with pre-infection samples were considered necessary. Clones that contracted from day 15 to 85 showed balanced CD4/CD8 phenotypes, whereas a second wave of clones that expanded from day 15 to 37 leaned towards CD4+.

The sample consisted of PBMCs or a T cell subset sorted from them (not recorded which). The source is a man aged 18 to 30 who had mild COVID-19 (a few samples of this study predate the infection). The sample titles of this study are shuffled in the database, so cell type and time point are left out; the donor was told from shared clones.

CDR3 loop: CAGRDRGAMRKNIQYF. The nucleotide sequence is TGTGCCGGCCGGGACAGGGGGGCCATGAGGAAAAACATTCAGTACTTC. This chain is built from TRBV24-1 and TRBJ2-4; TRBD1 agrees with 11 junctional bases. Inclusive of the bounding cysteine and phenylalanine, the CDR3 is 16 residues long. Only the CDR3 DNA stays, 48 bases, in frame from base 1. Here V drops 12 bases and J drops 4 bases, and the junction holds 13 bases not matched to any gene. Sequences KGHDR (CDR1) and SFDVKD (CDR2) are obtained from the germline V gene.